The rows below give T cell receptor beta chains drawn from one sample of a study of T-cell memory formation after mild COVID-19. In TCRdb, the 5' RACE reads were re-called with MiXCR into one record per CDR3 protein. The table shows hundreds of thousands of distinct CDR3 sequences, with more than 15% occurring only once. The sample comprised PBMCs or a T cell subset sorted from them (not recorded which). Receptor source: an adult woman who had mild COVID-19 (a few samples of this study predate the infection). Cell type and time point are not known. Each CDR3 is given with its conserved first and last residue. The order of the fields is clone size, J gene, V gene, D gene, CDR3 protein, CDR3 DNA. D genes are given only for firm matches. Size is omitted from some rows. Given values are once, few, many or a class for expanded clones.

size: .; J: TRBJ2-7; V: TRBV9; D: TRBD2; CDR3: CASSVESSGSYEQYF; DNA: TGTGCCAGCAGCGTAGAATCTAGCGGGAGTTACGAGCAGTACTTC
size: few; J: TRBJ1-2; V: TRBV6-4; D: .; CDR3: CASSDSNRVGYTF; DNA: TGTGCCAGCAGTGACTCGAATAGAGTTGGCTACACCTTC
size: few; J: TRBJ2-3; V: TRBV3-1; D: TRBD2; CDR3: CASSQRGLAGGTSTDTQYF; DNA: TGTGCCAGCAGCCAGAGGGGACTAGCGGGGGGAACTAGCACAGATACGCAGTATTTT
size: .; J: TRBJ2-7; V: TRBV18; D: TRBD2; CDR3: CASSRSTSGSSYEQYF; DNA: TGTGCCAGCTCACGGTCTACTAGCGGGAGCTCCTACGAGCAGTACTTC
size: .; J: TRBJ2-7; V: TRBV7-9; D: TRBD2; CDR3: CASSLTLAGTYSYEQYF; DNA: TGTGCCAGCAGCTTAACTCTAGCGGGTACCTACTCCTACGAGCAGTACTTC
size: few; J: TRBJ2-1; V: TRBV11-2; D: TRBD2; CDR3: CASRNSGGYNEQFF; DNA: TGTGCCAGCAGGAATAGCGGGGGCTACAATGAGCAGTTCTTC
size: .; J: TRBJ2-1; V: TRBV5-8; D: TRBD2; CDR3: CASSLPGLEGYEQFF; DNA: TGTGCCAGCAGCTTACCGGGACTAGAAGGATACGAGCAGTTCTTC
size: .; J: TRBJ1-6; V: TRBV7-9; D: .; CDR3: CASSLGGSPLHF; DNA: TGTGCCAGCAGCTTAGGGGGCTCACCCCTCCACTTT
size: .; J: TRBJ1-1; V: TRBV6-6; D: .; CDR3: CASSYSAENTEAFF; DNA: TGTGCCAGCAGTTACTCGGCGGAGAACACTGAAGCTTTCTTT
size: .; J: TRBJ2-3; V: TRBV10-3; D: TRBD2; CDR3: CAIRNTSGSSDTQYF; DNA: TGTGCCATCAGGAACACTAGCGGTTCTTCGGATACGCAGTATTTT
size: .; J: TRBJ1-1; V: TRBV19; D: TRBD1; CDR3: CAKTPGGPEAFF; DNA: TGTGCCAAGACTCCAGGGGGCCCTGAAGCTTTCTTT
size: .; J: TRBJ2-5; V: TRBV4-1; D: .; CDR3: CASSPKGGETQYF; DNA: TGCGCCAGCAGCCCTAAGGGAGGAGAGACCCAGTACTTC
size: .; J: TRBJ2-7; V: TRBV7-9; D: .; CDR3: CASSLSWQPAPYEQYF; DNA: TGTGCCAGCAGCTTAAGTTGGCAGCCTGCCCCCTACGAGCAGTACTTC
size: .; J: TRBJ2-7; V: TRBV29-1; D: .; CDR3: CSVARSGVSYEQYF; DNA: TGCAGCGTTGCCCGGTCAGGGGTAAGCTACGAGCAGTACTTC
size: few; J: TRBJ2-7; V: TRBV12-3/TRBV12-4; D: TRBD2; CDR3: CASSSLAGAYEQYF; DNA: TGTGCCAGCAGTTCACTAGCGGGGGCATACGAGCAGTACTTC
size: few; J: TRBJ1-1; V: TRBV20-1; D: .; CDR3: CSARMRGGLTEAFF; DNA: TGCAGTGCTAGAATGCGCGGGGGGCTCACTGAAGCTTTCTTT
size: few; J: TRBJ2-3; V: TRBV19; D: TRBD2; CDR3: CASRKAGEPTDTQYF; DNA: TGTGCCAGTCGGAAAGCGGGAGAACCCACAGATACGCAGTATTTT
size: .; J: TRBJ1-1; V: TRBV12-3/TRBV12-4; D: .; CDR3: CATKERRFNTEAFF; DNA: TGTGCCACCAAGGAGCGTCGGTTTAACACTGAAGCTTTCTTT
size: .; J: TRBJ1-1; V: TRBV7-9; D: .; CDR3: CASSFGLTEAFF; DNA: TGTGCCAGCAGCTTCGGCCTCACTGAAGCTTTCTTT
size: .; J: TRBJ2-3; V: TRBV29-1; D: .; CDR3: CTVRRTSTDTQYF; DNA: TGCACCGTAAGGAGGACGAGCACAGATACGCAGTATTTT
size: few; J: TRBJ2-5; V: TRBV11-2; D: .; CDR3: CASSLVRGQTQYF; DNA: TGTGCCAGCAGCTTAGTTAGAGGGCAGACCCAGTACTTC
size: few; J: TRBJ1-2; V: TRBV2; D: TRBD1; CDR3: CASIQAGGYYGYTF; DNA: TGTGCCAGCATCCAGGCAGGGGGCTATTATGGCTACACCTTC
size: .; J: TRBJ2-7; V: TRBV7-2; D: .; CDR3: CASSLMQAGTYEQYF; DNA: TGTGCCAGCAGCTTAATGCAAGCGGGTACCTACGAGCAGTACTTC
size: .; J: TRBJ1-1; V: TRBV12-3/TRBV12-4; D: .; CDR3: CASSLQQTRGFF; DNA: TGTGCCAGCAGTTTACAGCAGACCAGGGGTTTCTTT
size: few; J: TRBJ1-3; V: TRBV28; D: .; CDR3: CASSSLVSGNTIYF; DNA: TGTGCCAGCAGTTCGTTGGTCTCTGGAAACACCATATATTTT
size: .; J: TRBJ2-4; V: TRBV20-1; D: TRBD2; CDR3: CSASWTSGSWRNIQYF; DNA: TGCAGTGCTAGTTGGACTAGCGGATCATGGAGGAACATTCAGTACTTC
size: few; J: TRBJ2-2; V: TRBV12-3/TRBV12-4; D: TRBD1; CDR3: CASSNRDRNTGELFF; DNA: TGTGCCAGCAGTAACCGGGACAGGAACACCGGGGAGCTGTTTTTT
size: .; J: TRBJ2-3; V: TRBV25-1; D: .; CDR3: CASSERGRIDTQYF; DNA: TGTGCCAGCAGTGAACGTGGGCGGATAGATACGCAGTATTTT
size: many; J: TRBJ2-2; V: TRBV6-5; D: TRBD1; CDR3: CASRETGVTGELFF; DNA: TGTGCCAGCCGGGAGACAGGGGTCACCGGGGAGCTGTTTTTT
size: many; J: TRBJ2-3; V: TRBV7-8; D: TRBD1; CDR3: CASRSTGAVGLRNTQYF; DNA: TGTGCCAGCAGATCGACAGGGGCCGTTGGGTTGCGGAATACGCAGTATTTT
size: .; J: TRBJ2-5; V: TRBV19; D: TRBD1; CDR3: CASCTGGGRQETQYF; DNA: TGTGCCAGTTGTACAGGGGGTGGCCGTCAGGAGACCCAGTACTTC
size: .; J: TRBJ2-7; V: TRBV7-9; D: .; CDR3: CASSLGYAPPNRGEQYF; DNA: TGTGCCAGCAGCTTAGGTTACGCACCTCCGAACCGGGGTGAGCAGTACTTC
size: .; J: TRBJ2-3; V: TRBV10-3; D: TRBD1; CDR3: CAISGGQGVADTQYF; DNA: TGTGCCATCAGTGGGGGACAGGGGGTTGCAGATACGCAGTATTTT
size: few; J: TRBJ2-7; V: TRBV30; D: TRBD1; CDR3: CASGRGQGMYF; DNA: TGTGCCTCCGGACGGGGACAGGGAATGTACTTC
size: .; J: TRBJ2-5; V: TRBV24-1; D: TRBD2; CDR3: CATSDFSTSGSQETQYF; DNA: TGTGCCACCAGTGATTTTTCGACTAGCGGGAGCCAGGAGACCCAGTACTTC
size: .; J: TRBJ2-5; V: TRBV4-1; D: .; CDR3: CASSRTDGLGVETQYF; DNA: TGCGCCAGCAGCCGGACGGACGGCCTCGGGGTTGAGACCCAGTACTTC
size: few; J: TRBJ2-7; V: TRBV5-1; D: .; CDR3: CASSLVASAGFNEQYF; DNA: TGCGCCAGCAGCTTGGTCGCCTCGGCAGGGTTCAACGAGCAGTACTTC
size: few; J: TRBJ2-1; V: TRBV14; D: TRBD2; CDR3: CASSLGGKQFF; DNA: TGTGCCAGCAGCCTGGGGGGGAAGCAGTTCTTC
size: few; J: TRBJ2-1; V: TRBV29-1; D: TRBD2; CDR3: CSVDPGGRGLYNEQFF; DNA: TGCAGCGTTGACCCGGGAGGCAGAGGTTTATACAATGAGCAGTTCTTC
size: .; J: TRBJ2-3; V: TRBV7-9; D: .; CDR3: CASSWPSGTNTDTQYF; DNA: TGTGCCAGCAGCTGGCCGTCCGGGACGAACACAGATACGCAGTATTTT